Given below is one T cell receptor (beta chain) in context. Per the original methods: Researchers report that nucleated cell counts were estimated from reference gene primer amplification. TCRdb's copy holds only in-frame clones and misses some; the assay was immunoSEQ multiplex PCR. V and J calls and clone size are as listed in that table; D and trimming were resolved from the DNA. The repertoire consists of 200,000 to 250,000 clones, with around 80% occurring once and the leading ten covering roughly 10%. The sample comes from a study of blood T cell repertoires in COVID-19. Germline V gives CDR1 SGHTS, CDR2 YDEGEE. The CDR3 is 13 amino acids. V shed 3 bases and J shed 5 bases, with 11 bases lying between them.

This TCR was sampled from a woman of 80 years or more with acute or convalescent COVID-19. The rearrangement joins TRBV5-8 to TRBJ1-1; D remains ambiguous. The sequenced sample was peripheral blood. The CDR3 coding sequence is TGTGCCAGCAGCTCGTTCGCGGGGACTGAAGCTTTCTTT. Translated: CASSSFAGTEAFF.